This T cell receptor (beta chain) is drawn from a study of human T cells and chemical hapten exposure. Trimming shortened V by 2 bases and J by 0 bases, and 20 bases separated the two germline ends. The germline gives CDR1 MDHEN, CDR2 SYDVKM. The CDR3 length is 18 residues. Via MiXCR, TCRdb re-called the RACE reads, giving one row per CDR3 protein. The repertoire holds roughly 100,000 distinct CDR3 sequences, about 8.6% seen once, with 2.9% in the top ten. Time point noted: healthy volunteer bleed at 2 weeks. Sequencing started from total RNA isolated from unfractionated whole blood. The chain employs TRBV28 and TRBJ2-7, with a weak D call TRBD1 (6 bases). Sequences were obtained from whole blood. The sequence derives from a female donor in good health. Some clones in this sample may be carry-over from other donors' samples. CDR3 sequence: CASSLSPSSGESSYEQYF. CDR3 coding DNA: TGTGCCAGCAGTTTAAGCCCCTCCTCAGGGGAAAGCTCCTACGAGCAGTACTTC.